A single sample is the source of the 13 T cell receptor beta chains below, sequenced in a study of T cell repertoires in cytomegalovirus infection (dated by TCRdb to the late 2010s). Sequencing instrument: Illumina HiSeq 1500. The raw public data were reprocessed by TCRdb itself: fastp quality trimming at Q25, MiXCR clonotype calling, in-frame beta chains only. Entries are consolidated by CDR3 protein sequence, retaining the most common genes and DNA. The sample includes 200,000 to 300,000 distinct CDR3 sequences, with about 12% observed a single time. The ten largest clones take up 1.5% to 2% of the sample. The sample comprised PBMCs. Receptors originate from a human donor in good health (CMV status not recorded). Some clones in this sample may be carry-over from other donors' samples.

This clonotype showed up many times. The CDR3 loop reads CASRPDRGREGTDTQYF. The CDR3 coding sequence is TGTGCCAGCAGGCCGGACAGGGGGCGCGAGGGCACAGATACGCAGTATTTT. The rearrangement uses TRBV28 and TRBJ2-3; 11 bases are shared with TRBD1. The V gene's germline CDR1 is MDHEN and CDR2 SYDVKM. V lost 6 bases to trimming and J lost 1 base; unmatched junction nucleotides: 9. The CDR3 consists of 17 residues.

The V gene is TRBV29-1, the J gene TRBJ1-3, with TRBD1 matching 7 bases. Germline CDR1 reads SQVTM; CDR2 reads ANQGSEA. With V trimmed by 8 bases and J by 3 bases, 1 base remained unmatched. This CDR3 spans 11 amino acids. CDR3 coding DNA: TGCAGCTACAGGGGTGGAAACACCATATATTTT. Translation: CSYRGGNTIYF.

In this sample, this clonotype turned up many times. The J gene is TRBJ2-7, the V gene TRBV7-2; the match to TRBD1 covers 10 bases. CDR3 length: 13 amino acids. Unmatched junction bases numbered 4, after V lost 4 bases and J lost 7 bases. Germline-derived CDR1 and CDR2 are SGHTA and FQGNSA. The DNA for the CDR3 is TGTGCCAGCAGCTCGCGGACAGGGGGGGAGCAGTACTTC. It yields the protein CASSSRTGGEQYF.

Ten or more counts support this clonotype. Here the CDR3 DNA reads TGCGCCAGCAGCCAAGTGGGGGGAACCGGGGAGCTGTTTTTT. As protein: CASSQVGGTGELFF. The chain uses TRBV4-3 and TRBJ2-2; D possibly corresponds to TRBD2 (6 bases). The germline gives CDR1 LGHNA, CDR2 YSLEER. The CDR3 covers 14 residues. Trimming removed 1 base at V and 5 bases at J, with 8 bases between.

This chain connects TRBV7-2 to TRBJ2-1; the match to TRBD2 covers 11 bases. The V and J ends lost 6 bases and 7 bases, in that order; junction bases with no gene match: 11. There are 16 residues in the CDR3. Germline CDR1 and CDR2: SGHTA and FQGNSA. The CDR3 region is CASRKFSGGASNEQFF. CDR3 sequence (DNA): TGTGCCAGCAGGAAATTTAGCGGGGGGGCGTCGAATGAGCAGTTCTTC. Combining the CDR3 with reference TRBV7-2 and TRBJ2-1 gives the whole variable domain GAGVSQSPSNKVTEKGKDVELRCDPISGHTALYWYRQSLGQGLEFLIYFQGNSAPDKSGLPSDRFSAERTGGSVSTLTIQRTQQEDSAVYLCASRKFSGGASNEQFFGPGTRLTVL.

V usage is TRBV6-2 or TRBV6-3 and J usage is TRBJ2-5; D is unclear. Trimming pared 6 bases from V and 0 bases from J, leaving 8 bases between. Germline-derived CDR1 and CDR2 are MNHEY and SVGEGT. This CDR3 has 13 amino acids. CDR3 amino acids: CASSSMYQETQYF. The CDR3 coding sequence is TGTGCCAGCAGCTCTATGTACCAAGAGACCCAGTACTTC.

This chain's CDR3 is CSALDRAGNQPQHF. The CDR3 DNA reads TGCAGTGCCCTGGACAGGGCGGGCAATCAGCCCCAGCATTTT. This chain uses TRBV20-1 with TRBJ1-5, with 8 bases lining up with TRBD1. CDR3 size: 14 residues. J gave up 2 bases and V 6 bases, and 6 bases lay outside the gene matches. Germline values: CDR1 DFQATT, CDR2 SNEGSKA (reference sequence).

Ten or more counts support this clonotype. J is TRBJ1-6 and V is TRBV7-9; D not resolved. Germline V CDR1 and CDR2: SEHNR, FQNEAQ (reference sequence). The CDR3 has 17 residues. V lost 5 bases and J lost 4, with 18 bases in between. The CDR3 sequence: CASSETMTTRYNSPLHF. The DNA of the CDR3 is TGTGCCAGCAGCGAGACGATGACAACGAGGTATAATTCACCCCTCCACTTT.

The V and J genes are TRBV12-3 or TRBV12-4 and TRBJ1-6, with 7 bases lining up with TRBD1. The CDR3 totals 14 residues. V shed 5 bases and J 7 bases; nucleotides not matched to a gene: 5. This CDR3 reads CASSTTGYNSPLHF. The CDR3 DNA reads TGTGCCAGCAGTACGACAGGGTACAATTCACCCCTCCACTTT.

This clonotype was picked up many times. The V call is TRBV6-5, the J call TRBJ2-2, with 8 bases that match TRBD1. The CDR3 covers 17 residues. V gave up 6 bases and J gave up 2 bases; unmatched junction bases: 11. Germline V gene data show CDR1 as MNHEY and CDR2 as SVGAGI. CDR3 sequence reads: CASSLLGTGPNTGELFF. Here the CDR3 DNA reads TGTGCCAGCAGCCTACTGGGGACAGGACCTAACACCGGGGAGCTGTTTTTT.

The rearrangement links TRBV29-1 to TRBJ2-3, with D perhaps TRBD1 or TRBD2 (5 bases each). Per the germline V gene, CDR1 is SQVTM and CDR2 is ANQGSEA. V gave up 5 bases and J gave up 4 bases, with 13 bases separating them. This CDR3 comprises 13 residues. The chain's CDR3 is CSVFGTRADTQYF. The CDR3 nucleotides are TGCAGCGTTTTCGGGACGCGGGCAGATACGCAGTATTTT.

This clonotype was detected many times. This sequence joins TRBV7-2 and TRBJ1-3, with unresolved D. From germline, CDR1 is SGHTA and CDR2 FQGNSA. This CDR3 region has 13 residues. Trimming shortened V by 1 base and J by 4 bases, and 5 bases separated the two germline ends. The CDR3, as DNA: TGTGCCAGCAGCTTAGACTCAGGAAACACCATATATTTT. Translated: CASSLDSGNTIYF. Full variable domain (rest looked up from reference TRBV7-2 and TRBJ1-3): GAGVSQSPSNKVTEKGKDVELRCDPISGHTALYWYRQSLGQGLEFLIYFQGNSAPDKSGLPSDRFSAERTGGSVSTLTIQRTQQEDSAVYLCASSLDSGNTIYFGEGSWLTVV.

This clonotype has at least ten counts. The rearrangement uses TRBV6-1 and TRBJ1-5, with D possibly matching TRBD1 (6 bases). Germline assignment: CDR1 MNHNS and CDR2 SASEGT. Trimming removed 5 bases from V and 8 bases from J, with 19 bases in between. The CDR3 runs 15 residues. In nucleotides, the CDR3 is TGTGCCAGCAGTCCGAGCCGGGGGGCCAAGGAGCCCCAGCATTTT. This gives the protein CASSPSRGAKEPQHF.